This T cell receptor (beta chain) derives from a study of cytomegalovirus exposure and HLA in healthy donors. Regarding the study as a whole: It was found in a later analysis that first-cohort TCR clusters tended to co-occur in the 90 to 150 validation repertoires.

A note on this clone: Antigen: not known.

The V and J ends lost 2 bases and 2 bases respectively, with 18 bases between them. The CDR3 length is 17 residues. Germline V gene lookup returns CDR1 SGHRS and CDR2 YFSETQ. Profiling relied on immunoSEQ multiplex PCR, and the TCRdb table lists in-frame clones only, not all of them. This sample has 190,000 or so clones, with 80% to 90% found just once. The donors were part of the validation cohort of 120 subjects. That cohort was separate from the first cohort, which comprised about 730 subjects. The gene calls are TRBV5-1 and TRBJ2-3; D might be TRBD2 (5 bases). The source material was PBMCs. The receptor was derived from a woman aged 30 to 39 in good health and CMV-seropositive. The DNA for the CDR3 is TGCGCCAGCAGCTTTTCAACTACTTTAGCGAACACAGATACGCAGTATTTT. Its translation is CASSFSTTLANTDTQYF.